The subject of this entry is one T cell receptor beta chain. Its antigen is currently unknown. Unmatched junction bases numbered 7, after V lost 3 bases and J lost 5 bases. The CDR3 spans 16 residues. Germline CDR1 is SEHNR and CDR2 is FQNEAQ (reference sequence). This sample is part of a study of T cell responses to AZD1222 COVID-19 vaccine. Findings of the study overall: A reported finding is that nearly half of spike-specific TCRs target unmutated variant regions. A mostly white British donor set with more females was recruited, and clonal diversity was possibly underestimated. Sampled repertoires all dated from after the peak T cell response. The study found Spike-specific TCR breadth and depth rose after two AZD1222 doses.

Assay used: immunoSEQ multiplex PCR; TCRdb lists only in-frame clones, some missing. The repertoire has around 150,000 clones, roughly 90% of them found once; the top ten carry approximately 4.5%. This sample comprised peripheral blood, obtained 28 days after the second AZD1222 dose. This clonotype originated in an adult who received the AZD1222 COVID-19 vaccine. The chain links TRBV7-9 to TRBJ2-5, with 12 bases that match TRBD2. Here the CDR3 reads CASSLGTSGPSETQYF. The DNA for the CDR3 is TGTGCCAGCAGCTTGGGGACTAGCGGGCCTAGCGAGACCCAGTACTTC.